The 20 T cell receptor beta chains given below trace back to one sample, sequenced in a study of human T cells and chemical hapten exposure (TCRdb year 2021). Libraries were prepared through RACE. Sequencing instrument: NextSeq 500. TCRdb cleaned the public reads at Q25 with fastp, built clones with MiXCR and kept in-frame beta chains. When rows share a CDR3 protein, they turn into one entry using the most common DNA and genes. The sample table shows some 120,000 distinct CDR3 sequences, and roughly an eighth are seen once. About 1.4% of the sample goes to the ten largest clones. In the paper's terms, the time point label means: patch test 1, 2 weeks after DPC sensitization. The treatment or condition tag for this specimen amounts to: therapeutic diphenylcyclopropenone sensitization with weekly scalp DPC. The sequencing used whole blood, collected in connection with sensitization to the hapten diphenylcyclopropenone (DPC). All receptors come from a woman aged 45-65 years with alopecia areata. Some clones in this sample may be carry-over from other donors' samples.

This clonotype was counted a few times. Here the CDR3 DNA reads TGTGCCAGCAGCTTAGCTAACCGGGACAGGGGGGACAATGAGCAGTTCTTC. Its translation is CASSLANRDRGDNEQFF. This sequence joins TRBV7-2 and TRBJ2-1; 11 bases are shared with TRBD1. Germline V gene data show CDR1 as SGHTA and CDR2 as FQGNSA. CDR3 size: 17 residues. V gave up 0 bases and J gave up 5 bases; unmatched junction bases: 6.

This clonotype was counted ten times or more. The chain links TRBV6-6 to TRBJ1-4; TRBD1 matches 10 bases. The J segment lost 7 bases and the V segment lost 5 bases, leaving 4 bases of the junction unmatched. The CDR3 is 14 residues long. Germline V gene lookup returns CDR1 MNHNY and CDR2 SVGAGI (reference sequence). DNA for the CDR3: TGTGCCAGCAGTAACGACAGGGGGCCTGAAAAACTGTTTTTT. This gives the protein CASSNDRGPEKLFF.

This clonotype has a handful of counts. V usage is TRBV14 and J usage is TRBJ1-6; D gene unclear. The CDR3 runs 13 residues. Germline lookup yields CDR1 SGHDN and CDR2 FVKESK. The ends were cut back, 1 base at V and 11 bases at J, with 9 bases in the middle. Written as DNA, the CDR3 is TGTGCCAGCAGCCAAGTAGGACGGGCACCCCTCCACTTT. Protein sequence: CASSQVGRAPLHF.

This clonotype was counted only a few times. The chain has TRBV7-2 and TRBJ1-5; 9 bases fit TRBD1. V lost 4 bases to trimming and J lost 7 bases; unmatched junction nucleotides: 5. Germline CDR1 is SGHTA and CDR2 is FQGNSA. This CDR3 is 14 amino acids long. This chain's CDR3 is CASSSTGGRQPQHF. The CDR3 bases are TGTGCCAGCAGCTCCACAGGGGGCAGGCAGCCCCAGCATTTT.

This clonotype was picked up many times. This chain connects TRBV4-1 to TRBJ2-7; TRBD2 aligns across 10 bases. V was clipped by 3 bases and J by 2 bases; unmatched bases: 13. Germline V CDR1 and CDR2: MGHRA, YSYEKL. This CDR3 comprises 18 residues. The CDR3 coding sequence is TGCGCCAGCAGCCAGGCGGGACTAGCGTCCACGACCCCCTACGAGCAGTACTTC. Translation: CASSQAGLASTTPYEQYF.

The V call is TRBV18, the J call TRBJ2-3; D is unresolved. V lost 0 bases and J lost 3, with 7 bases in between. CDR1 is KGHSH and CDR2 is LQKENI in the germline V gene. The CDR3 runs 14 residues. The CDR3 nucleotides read TGTGCCAGCTCACCACCGGAATGGACAGATACGCAGTATTTT. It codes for CASSPPEWTDTQYF.

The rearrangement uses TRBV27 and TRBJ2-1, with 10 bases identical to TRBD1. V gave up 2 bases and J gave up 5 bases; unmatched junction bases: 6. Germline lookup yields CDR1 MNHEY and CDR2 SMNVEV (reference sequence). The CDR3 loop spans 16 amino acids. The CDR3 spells CASSLIVGQGNNEQFF. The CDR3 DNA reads TGTGCCAGCAGTTTAATCGTGGGACAGGGGAACAATGAGCAGTTCTTC.

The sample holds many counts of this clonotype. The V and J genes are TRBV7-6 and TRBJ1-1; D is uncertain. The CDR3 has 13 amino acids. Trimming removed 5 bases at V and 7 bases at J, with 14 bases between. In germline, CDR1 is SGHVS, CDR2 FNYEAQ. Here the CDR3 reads CASSPNPGIEAFF. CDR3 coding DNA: TGTGCCAGCAGCCCTAACCCGGGTATTGAAGCTTTCTTT.

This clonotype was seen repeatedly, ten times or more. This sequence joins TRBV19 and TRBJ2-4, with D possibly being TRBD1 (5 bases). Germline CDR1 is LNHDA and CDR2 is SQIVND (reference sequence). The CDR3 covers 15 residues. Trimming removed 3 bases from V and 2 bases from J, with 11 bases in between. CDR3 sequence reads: CASSMDTTSKNIQYF. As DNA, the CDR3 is TGTGCCAGTAGTATGGACACAACCTCCAAAAACATTCAGTACTTC.

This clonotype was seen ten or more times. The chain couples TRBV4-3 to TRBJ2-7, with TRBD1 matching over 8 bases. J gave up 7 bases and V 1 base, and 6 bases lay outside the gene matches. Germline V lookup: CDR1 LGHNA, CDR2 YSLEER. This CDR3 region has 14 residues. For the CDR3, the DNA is TGCGCCAGCAGCCAAGTCGGCAGGGGGCGGGAGCAGTACTTC. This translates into CASSQVGRGREQYF.

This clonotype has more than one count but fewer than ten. This chain's CDR3 is CAMRGGSTDTQYF. The CDR3 DNA is TGTGCCATGAGGGGCGGGAGCACAGATACGCAGTATTTT. This chain uses TRBV2 with TRBJ2-3, with D perhaps given as TRBD1 or TRBD2 (5 bases each). The germline V gene encodes CDR1 SNHLY and CDR2 FYNNEI. Trimming pared 10 bases from V and 0 bases from J, leaving 11 bases between. This CDR3 region has 13 residues. Complete variable domain (other parts from reference TRBV2 and TRBJ2-3): EPEVTQTPSHQVTQMGQEVILRCVPISNHLYFYWYRQILGQKVEFLVSFYNNEISEKSEIFDDQFSVERPDGSNFTLKIRSTKLEDSAMYFCAMRGGSTDTQYFGPGTRLTVL.

CDR3 nucleotide sequence: TGTGCCAGCAGTGAAGTCTCACCCCTCCACTTT. Its translation is CASSEVSPLHF. This rearrangement joins TRBV6-1 to TRBJ1-6; D gene ambiguous. The CDR3 has 11 residues. With 1 base removed from V and 10 bases from J, the gap between germline ends came to 2 bases. Per germline, CDR1 MNHNS and CDR2 SASEGT.

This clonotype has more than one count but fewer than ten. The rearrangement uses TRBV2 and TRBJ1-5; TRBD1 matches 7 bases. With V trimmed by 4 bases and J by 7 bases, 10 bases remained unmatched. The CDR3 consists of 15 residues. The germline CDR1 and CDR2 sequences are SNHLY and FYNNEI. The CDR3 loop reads CASSGGQSGAQPQHF. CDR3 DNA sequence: TGTGCCAGCAGTGGGGGACAGTCTGGAGCGCAGCCCCAGCATTTT.

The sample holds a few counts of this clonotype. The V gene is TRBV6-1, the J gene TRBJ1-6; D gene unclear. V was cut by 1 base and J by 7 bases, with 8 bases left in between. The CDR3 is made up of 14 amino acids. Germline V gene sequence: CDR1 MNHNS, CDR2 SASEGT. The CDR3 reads CASSEEEGNSPLHF. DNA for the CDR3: TGTGCCAGCAGTGAAGAGGAGGGAAATTCACCCCTCCACTTT.

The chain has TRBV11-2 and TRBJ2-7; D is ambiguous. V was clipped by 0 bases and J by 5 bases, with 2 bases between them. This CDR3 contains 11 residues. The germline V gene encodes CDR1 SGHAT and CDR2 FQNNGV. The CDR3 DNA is TGTGCCAGCAGCTTAGACCACGAGCAGTACTTC. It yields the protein CASSLDHEQYF.

CDR3 loop: CASSPGLAGVDTQYF. CDR3 coding DNA: TGCGCCAGCAGTCCAGGACTAGCGGGAGTGGATACGCAGTATTTT. The chain couples TRBV5-1 to TRBJ2-3, with 13 bases lining up with TRBD2. The V segment lost 5 bases and the J segment 6 bases; nucleotides outside the gene matches: 6. Germline CDR1 reads SGHRS; CDR2 reads YFSETQ. This CDR3 is 15 amino acids long.

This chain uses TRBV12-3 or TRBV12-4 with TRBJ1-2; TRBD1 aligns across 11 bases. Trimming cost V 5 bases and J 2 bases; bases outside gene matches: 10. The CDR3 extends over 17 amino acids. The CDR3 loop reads CASSLGQGAGKNYGYTF. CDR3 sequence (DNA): TGTGCCAGCAGTCTCGGACAGGGGGCCGGGAAAAACTATGGCTACACCTTC.

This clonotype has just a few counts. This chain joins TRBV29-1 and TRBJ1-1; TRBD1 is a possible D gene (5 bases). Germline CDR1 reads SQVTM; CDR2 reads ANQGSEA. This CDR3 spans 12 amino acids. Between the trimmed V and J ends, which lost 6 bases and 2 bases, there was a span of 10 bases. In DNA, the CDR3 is TGCAGCGTCCGGACACAAAACACTGAAGCTTTCTTT. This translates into CSVRTQNTEAFF.

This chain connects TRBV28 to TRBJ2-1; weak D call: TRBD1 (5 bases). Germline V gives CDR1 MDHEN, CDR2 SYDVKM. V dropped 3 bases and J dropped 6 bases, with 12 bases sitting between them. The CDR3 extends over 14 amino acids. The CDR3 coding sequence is TGTGCCAGCAGTTTTCACTTCAGGGTCAATGAGCAGTTCTTC. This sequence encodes CASSFHFRVNEQFF.

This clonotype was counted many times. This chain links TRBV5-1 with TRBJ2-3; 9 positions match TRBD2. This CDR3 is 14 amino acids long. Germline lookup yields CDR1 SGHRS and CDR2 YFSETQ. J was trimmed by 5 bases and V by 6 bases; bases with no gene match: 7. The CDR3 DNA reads TGCGCCAGCAAAATAGCGGGAGAGAAAGATACGCAGTATTTT. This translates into CASKIAGEKDTQYF.